This is a list of T cell receptor beta chains from one sample in a study of blood T cell repertoires in COVID-19. Sequencing was performed with immunoSEQ multiplex PCR; in TCRdb, only in-frame clones are kept and a portion is missing. The table has more than 110,000 clones, 85% to 90% seen once. Sample: peripheral blood. The receptors here all came from a woman in her thirties or forties with acute or convalescent COVID-19. The CDR3 runs from the conserved cysteine through the conserved F or W. D genes are given only for firm matches. For some rows the clone size is stated as once, few or many, or as a class when expanded; others skip it.

D gene: TRBD1; clone size: -; J gene: TRBJ1-5; V gene: TRBV5-6; CDR3 protein: CASSLWDRGNQPQHF; CDR3 DNA: TGTGCCAGCAGCTTGTGGGACAGGGGAAATCAGCCCCAGCATTTT
D gene: -; clone size: -; J gene: TRBJ2-7; V gene: TRBV4-3; CDR3 protein: CASSQDEGGYEQYF; CDR3 DNA: TGCGCCAGCAGCCAAGACGAGGGGGGGTACGAGCAGTACTTC
D gene: -; clone size: -; J gene: TRBJ2-5; V gene: TRBV21-1; CDR3 protein: CASSKRRKAGGPQETQYF; CDR3 DNA: TGTGCCAGCAGCAAGAGAAGGAAAGCGGGAGGCCCCCAAGAGACCCAGTACTTC
D gene: -; clone size: -; J gene: TRBJ1-2; V gene: TRBV30; CDR3 protein: CAWSPRDYDPPDYGYTF; CDR3 DNA: TGTGCCTGGAGTCCCCGGGACTATGACCCGCCAGACTATGGCTACACCTTC
D gene: TRBD1; clone size: -; J gene: TRBJ2-2; V gene: TRBV20-1; CDR3 protein: CSADRAGELFF; CDR3 DNA: TGCAGTGCCGACAGGGCCGGGGAGCTGTTTTTT
D gene: TRBD2; clone size: -; J gene: TRBJ2-2; V gene: TRBV7-3; CDR3 protein: CASSPDSVAGIGELFF; CDR3 DNA: TGTGCCAGCAGCCCTGACTCGGTAGCGGGGATCGGGGAGCTGTTTTTT
D gene: -; clone size: few; J gene: TRBJ2-7; V gene: TRBV28; CDR3 protein: CASSLTADNLYEQYF; CDR3 DNA: TGTGCCAGCAGTTTAACCGCGGACAACCTCTACGAGCAGTACTTC
D gene: TRBD1; clone size: once; J gene: TRBJ1-2; V gene: TRBV7-8; CDR3 protein: CASSLGQGVDGYTF; CDR3 DNA: TGTGCCAGCAGCTTGGGACAGGGGGTAGATGGCTACACCTTC
D gene: TRBD2; clone size: -; J gene: TRBJ2-3; V gene: TRBV7-3; CDR3 protein: CASSLTASGRPPDTQYF; CDR3 DNA: TGTGCCAGCAGCTTAACGGCTAGCGGGCGGCCACCAGATACGCAGTATTTT
D gene: -; clone size: once; J gene: TRBJ1-2; V gene: TRBV14; CDR3 protein: CASSQLGGAANYGYTF; CDR3 DNA: TGTGCCAGCAGCCAACTTGGTGGGGCGGCTAACTATGGCTACACCTTC
D gene: TRBD1; clone size: once; J gene: TRBJ1-3; V gene: TRBV9; CDR3 protein: CASSTLQGGGNTIYF; CDR3 DNA: TGTGCCAGCAGCACACTACAGGGGGGCGGAAACACCATATATTTT
D gene: -; clone size: -; J gene: TRBJ1-1; V gene: TRBV29-1; CDR3 protein: CSVKRDSGGTEAFF; CDR3 DNA: TGCAGCGTCAAGAGGGACTCCGGAGGCACTGAAGCTTTCTTT
D gene: -; clone size: once; J gene: TRBJ1-1; V gene: TRBV5-1; CDR3 protein: CASSFGWAGEAFF; CDR3 DNA: TGCGCCAGCAGCTTTGGTTGGGCGGGTGAAGCTTTCTTT
D gene: TRBD2; clone size: -; J gene: TRBJ2-3; V gene: TRBV5-1; CDR3 protein: CASSLAGLANTDTQYF; CDR3 DNA: TGCGCCAGCAGCTTGGCGGGACTAGCTAATACAGATACGCAGTATTTT
D gene: -; clone size: -; J gene: TRBJ2-3; V gene: TRBV11-2; CDR3 protein: CASSLETGRGRADTQYF; CDR3 DNA: TGTGCCAGCAGCTTAGAAACCGGTAGGGGCCGGGCAGATACGCAGTATTTT
D gene: TRBD1; clone size: -; J gene: TRBJ2-2; V gene: TRBV5-4; CDR3 protein: CASSAGGDRGRTGELFF; CDR3 DNA: TGTGCCAGCAGCGCCGGGGGGGACAGGGGGAGAACCGGGGAGCTGTTTTTT
D gene: -; clone size: -; J gene: TRBJ2-7; V gene: TRBV19; CDR3 protein: CASSKTGSRDEQYF; CDR3 DNA: TGTGCCAGTAGTAAAACAGGGTCAAGGGACGAGCAGTACTTC
D gene: -; clone size: -; J gene: TRBJ1-2; V gene: TRBV19; CDR3 protein: CASSGGTGRLDGYTF; CDR3 DNA: TGTGCCAGTAGTGGGGGTACAGGGAGATTGGATGGCTACACCTTC
D gene: -; clone size: -; J gene: TRBJ2-7; V gene: TRBV10-3; CDR3 protein: CAITPDNSYEQYF; CDR3 DNA: TGTGCCATCACCCCGGACAACTCCTACGAGCAGTACTTC
D gene: -; clone size: -; J gene: TRBJ2-2; V gene: TRBV5-4; CDR3 protein: CASSFRWAGANTGELFF; CDR3 DNA: TGTGCCAGCAGCTTTAGGTGGGCAGGCGCGAACACCGGGGAGCTGTTTTTT
D gene: -; clone size: once; J gene: TRBJ2-2; V gene: TRBV7-3; CDR3 protein: CASSLGLASAGELFF; CDR3 DNA: TGTGCCAGCAGCTTGGGTCTAGCTAGCGCCGGGGAGCTGTTTTTT
D gene: -; clone size: -; J gene: TRBJ2-5; V gene: TRBV7-2; CDR3 protein: CASSGGTARFQETQYF; CDR3 DNA: TGTGCCAGCAGCGGAGGGACGGCTCGATTCCAAGAGACCCAGTACTTC
D gene: TRBD1; clone size: -; J gene: TRBJ1-2; V gene: TRBV19; CDR3 protein: CASSIGRLGQGNYGYTF; CDR3 DNA: TGTGCCAGTAGTATAGGGCGACTGGGACAGGGAAACTATGGCTACACCTTC
D gene: -; clone size: -; J gene: TRBJ1-5; V gene: TRBV19; CDR3 protein: CASSMRALGRSLHF; CDR3 DNA: TGTGCCAGTAGTATGAGGGCACTAGGCCGGTCATTGCATTTT
D gene: -; clone size: -; J gene: TRBJ2-7; V gene: TRBV6-4; CDR3 protein: CASSDHTGLSCEQYF; CDR3 DNA: TGTGCCAGCAGTGACCACACGGGACTCTCGTGCGAGCAGTACTTC
D gene: -; clone size: -; J gene: TRBJ1-5; V gene: TRBV7-2; CDR3 protein: CASSGTRSNQPQHF; CDR3 DNA: TGTGCCAGTTCGGGAACGAGAAGTAATCAGCCCCAGCATTTT
D gene: TRBD1; clone size: -; J gene: TRBJ2-1; V gene: TRBV6-2/TRBV6-3; CDR3 protein: CASSRWTGGGSYNEQFF; CDR3 DNA: TGTGCCAGCAGCCGATGGACAGGGGGGGGATCCTACAATGAGCAGTTCTTC
D gene: -; clone size: -; J gene: TRBJ2-7; V gene: TRBV29-1; CDR3 protein: CSVQVNWLSSYEQYF; CDR3 DNA: TGCAGCGTCCAGGTAAACTGGCTTAGCTCCTACGAGCAGTACTTC
D gene: -; clone size: -; J gene: TRBJ2-7; V gene: TRBV4-3; CDR3 protein: CASSQDSFGSRAYEQYF; CDR3 DNA: TGCGCCAGCAGCCAAGATAGTTTCGGATCGCGGGCCTACGAGCAGTACTTC
D gene: -; clone size: -; J gene: TRBJ2-2; V gene: TRBV10-3; CDR3 protein: CAISESNAGELFF; CDR3 DNA: TGTGCCATCAGTGAGTCTAATGCCGGGGAGCTGTTTTTT
D gene: TRBD1; clone size: few; J gene: TRBJ2-1; V gene: TRBV3-1/TRBV3-2; CDR3 protein: CASSPGTGWEQFF; CDR3 DNA: TGTGCCAGCAGCCCGGGGACAGGCTGGGAGCAGTTCTTC
D gene: -; clone size: -; J gene: TRBJ1-4; V gene: TRBV11-2; CDR3 protein: CASSLAPGGLEKLFF; CDR3 DNA: TGTGCCAGCAGCTTAGCGCCGGGGGGTCTTGAAAAACTGTTTTTT
D gene: TRBD2; clone size: -; J gene: TRBJ2-2; V gene: TRBV4-1; CDR3 protein: CASSQNPSGTITGELFF; CDR3 DNA: TGCGCCAGCAGCCAAAACCCAAGCGGGACTATCACCGGGGAGCTGTTTTTT
D gene: TRBD2; clone size: -; J gene: TRBJ2-2; V gene: TRBV3-1/TRBV3-2; CDR3 protein: CASSQSGGTGELFF; CDR3 DNA: TGTGCCAGCAGCCAATCGGGGGGGACCGGGGAGCTGTTTTTT
D gene: -; clone size: few; J gene: TRBJ2-1; V gene: TRBV2; CDR3 protein: CASWPDTYNEQFF; CDR3 DNA: TGTGCCAGCTGGCCCGATACCTACAATGAGCAGTTCTTC
D gene: TRBD1; clone size: -; J gene: TRBJ1-2; V gene: TRBV28; CDR3 protein: CASSPGTGGGYTF; CDR3 DNA: TGTGCCAGCAGTCCAGGGACAGGGGGTGGCTACACCTTC
D gene: TRBD1; clone size: once; J gene: TRBJ1-5; V gene: TRBV28; CDR3 protein: CASSFMGDSGQPQHF; CDR3 DNA: TGTGCCAGCAGTTTTATGGGGGACAGTGGCCAGCCCCAGCATTTT
D gene: -; clone size: -; J gene: TRBJ2-3; V gene: TRBV24-1; CDR3 protein: CATSDYGGGFTGTQYF; CDR3 DNA: TGTGCCACCAGTGATTACGGGGGAGGTTTCACGGGTACGCAGTATTTT
D gene: -; clone size: -; J gene: TRBJ1-1; V gene: TRBV25-1; CDR3 protein: CASTLAVNTEAFF; CDR3 DNA: TGTGCCAGCACCTTGGCAGTGAACACTGAAGCTTTCTTT
D gene: -; clone size: -; J gene: TRBJ1-5; V gene: TRBV4-3; CDR3 protein: CASSQGIVAGQPQHF; CDR3 DNA: TGCGCCAGCAGCCAAGGTATCGTCGCAGGACAGCCCCAGCATTTT
D gene: TRBD2; clone size: once; J gene: TRBJ2-1; V gene: TRBV11-2; CDR3 protein: CASSPGRVDEQFF; CDR3 DNA: TGTGCCAGCAGCCCTGGGAGGGTTGATGAGCAGTTCTTC
D gene: -; clone size: -; J gene: TRBJ1-2; V gene: TRBV20-1; CDR3 protein: CSLILPESYTF; CDR3 DNA: TGCAGCTTAATCCTCCCTGAGAGCTACACCTTC
D gene: TRBD2; clone size: -; J gene: TRBJ2-7; V gene: TRBV12-3/TRBV12-4; CDR3 protein: CASGRRGGDEQYF; CDR3 DNA: TGTGCCAGCGGCCGCCGCGGGGGGGACGAGCAGTACTTC
D gene: -; clone size: -; J gene: TRBJ2-5; V gene: TRBV12-3/TRBV12-4; CDR3 protein: CASSYGLETQYF; CDR3 DNA: TGTGCCAGCAGTTACGGACTAGAGACCCAGTACTTC
D gene: TRBD2; clone size: -; J gene: TRBJ2-2; V gene: TRBV15; CDR3 protein: CATSRDLGLAGVYTGELFF; CDR3 DNA: TGTGCCACCAGCAGAGACCTTGGACTAGCGGGAGTTTACACCGGGGAGCTGTTTTTT
D gene: -; clone size: -; J gene: TRBJ1-1; V gene: TRBV5-4; CDR3 protein: CASSLGAGTNTEAFF; CDR3 DNA: TGTGCCAGCAGCTTGGGGGCAGGGACAAACACTGAAGCTTTCTTT
D gene: TRBD2; clone size: -; J gene: TRBJ2-2; V gene: TRBV6-5; CDR3 protein: CASSYKAGGGAGELFF; CDR3 DNA: TGTGCCAGCAGTTACAAGGCGGGGGGTGGAGCCGGGGAGCTGTTTTTT
D gene: -; clone size: -; J gene: TRBJ2-7; V gene: TRBV20-1; CDR3 protein: CSASSVRLSYEQYF; CDR3 DNA: TGCAGTGCTAGTTCCGTCAGACTCTCCTACGAGCAGTACTTC
D gene: TRBD2; clone size: once; J gene: TRBJ2-1; V gene: TRBV5-1; CDR3 protein: CASSRTSGSPGEQFF; CDR3 DNA: TGCGCCAGCAGCCGGACTAGCGGGAGCCCGGGTGAGCAGTTCTTC
D gene: -; clone size: -; J gene: TRBJ1-2; V gene: TRBV2; CDR3 protein: CASTPWGENYGYTF; CDR3 DNA: TGTGCCAGCACCCCTTGGGGGGAGAACTATGGCTACACCTTC
D gene: -; clone size: -; J gene: TRBJ2-7; V gene: TRBV30; CDR3 protein: CASLLGPYEQYF; CDR3 DNA: TGTGCCTCCCTACTAGGACCCTACGAGCAGTACTTC
D gene: -; clone size: -; J gene: TRBJ2-5; V gene: TRBV7-2; CDR3 protein: CASSLVAQETQYF; CDR3 DNA: TGTGCCAGCAGCTTAGTAGCCCAAGAGACCCAGTACTTC
D gene: TRBD2; clone size: -; J gene: TRBJ2-5; V gene: TRBV5-4; CDR3 protein: CASSPSLAGGRETQYF; CDR3 DNA: TGTGCCAGCAGCCCGTCTCTAGCGGGGGGGCGAGAGACCCAGTACTTC
D gene: TRBD1; clone size: -; J gene: TRBJ2-5; V gene: TRBV12-3/TRBV12-4; CDR3 protein: CASNRQGETQYF; CDR3 DNA: TGTGCCAGCAACCGACAGGGGGAGACCCAGTACTTC
D gene: TRBD1; clone size: -; J gene: TRBJ1-2; V gene: TRBV27; CDR3 protein: CASSRRTGGNGYTF; CDR3 DNA: TGTGCCAGCAGTCGCCGGACAGGGGGCAATGGCTACACCTTC
D gene: TRBD1; clone size: many; J gene: TRBJ1-3; V gene: TRBV4-3; CDR3 protein: CASSQEFRTGGNTIYF; CDR3 DNA: TGCGCCAGCAGCCAAGAATTCCGGACAGGGGGAAACACCATATATTTT
D gene: -; clone size: -; J gene: TRBJ2-7; V gene: TRBV4-1; CDR3 protein: CASSQEQGTYEQYF; CDR3 DNA: TGCGCCAGCAGCCAAGAACAGGGAACCTACGAGCAGTACTTC